This T cell receptor beta chain emerged from a study of T-cell memory formation after mild COVID-19. The CDR3 runs to 11 residues. The ends lost 7 bases at V and 5 bases at J; junction bases unmatched: 2. The germline V gene encodes CDR1 SQVTM and CDR2 ANQGSEA. TCR alpha and TCR beta cDNA libraries carrying sample barcodes and UMIs were produced by 5'RACE using constant-segment primers. TCRdb re-called the 5' RACE reads through MiXCR, storing one row per CDR3 protein. The sample contains 350,000 to 500,000 distinct CDR3 sequences, more than 20% of which appear only once. This clonotype was seen a handful of times.

The TCR comes from an adult woman who had mild COVID-19 (a few samples of this study predate the infection). Cell type and time point are not known. This chain links TRBV29-1 with TRBJ2-1; TRBD2 agrees at 7 bases. The sequenced sample was PBMCs or a T cell subset sorted from them (not recorded which). CDR3 nucleotide sequence: TGCAGCGCCGGGACTAACAATGAGCAGTTCTTC. It encodes CSAGTNNEQFF.